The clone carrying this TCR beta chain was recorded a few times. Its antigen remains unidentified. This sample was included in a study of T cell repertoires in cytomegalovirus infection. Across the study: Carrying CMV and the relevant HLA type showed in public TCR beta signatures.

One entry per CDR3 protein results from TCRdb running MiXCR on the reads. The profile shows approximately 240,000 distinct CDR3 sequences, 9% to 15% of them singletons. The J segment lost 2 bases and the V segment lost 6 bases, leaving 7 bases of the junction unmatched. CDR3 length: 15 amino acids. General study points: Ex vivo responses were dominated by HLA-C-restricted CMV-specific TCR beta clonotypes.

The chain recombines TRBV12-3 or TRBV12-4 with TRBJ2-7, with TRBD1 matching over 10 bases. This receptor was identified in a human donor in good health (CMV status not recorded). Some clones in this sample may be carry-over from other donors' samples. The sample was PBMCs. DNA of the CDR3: TGTGCCAGCAGCCTAGACAGGGGGCGAGCCTACGAGCAGTACTTC. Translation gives CASSLDRGRAYEQYF.